This TCR beta chain was sequenced for a study of cytomegalovirus exposure and HLA in healthy donors. Whole-study findings and limits: Follow-up analysis later connected one missense variant in DCLRE1C with trimming of TCR beta V- and J-genes.

PCR involved 60 Vbeta and 13 Jbeta primers. Some clones are missing from TCRdb's copy, which holds only in-frame ones; the method was immunoSEQ multiplex PCR. The profile shows about 120,000 clones, more than 65% of them singletons. A note on this clone: What it binds is unknown.

This clonotype was sampled from a woman younger than 30 in good health and CMV-seronegative. The sample was PBMCs.

The CDR3, as DNA: TGTGCCAGCTCACCAGAGGTTGGTGAAAAACTGTTTTTT. It codes for CASSPEVGEKLFF. The rearrangement joins TRBV18 to TRBJ1-4; D remains unclear. CDR1 is KGHSH, CDR2 LQKENI, per germline. Trimming removed 2 bases from V and 7 bases from J, with 8 bases in between. The CDR3 runs 13 residues.